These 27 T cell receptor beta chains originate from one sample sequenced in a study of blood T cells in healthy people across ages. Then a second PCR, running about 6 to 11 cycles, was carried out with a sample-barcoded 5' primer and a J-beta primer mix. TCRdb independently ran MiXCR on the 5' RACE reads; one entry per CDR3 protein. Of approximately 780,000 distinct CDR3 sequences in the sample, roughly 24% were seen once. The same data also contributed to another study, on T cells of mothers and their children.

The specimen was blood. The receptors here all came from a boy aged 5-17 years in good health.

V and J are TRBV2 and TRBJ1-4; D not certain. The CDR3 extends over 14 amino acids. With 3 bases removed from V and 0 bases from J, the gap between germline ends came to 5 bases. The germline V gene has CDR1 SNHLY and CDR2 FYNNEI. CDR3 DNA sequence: TGTGCCAGCAGTGACTATGCAACTAATGAAAAACTGTTTTTT. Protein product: CASSDYATNEKLFF.

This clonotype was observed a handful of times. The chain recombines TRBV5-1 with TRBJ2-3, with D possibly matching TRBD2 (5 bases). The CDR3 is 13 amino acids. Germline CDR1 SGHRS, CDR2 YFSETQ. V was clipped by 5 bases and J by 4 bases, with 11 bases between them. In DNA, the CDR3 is TGCGCCAGCAGGGTGGACTCCTCAGATACGCAGTATTTT. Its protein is CASRVDSSDTQYF.

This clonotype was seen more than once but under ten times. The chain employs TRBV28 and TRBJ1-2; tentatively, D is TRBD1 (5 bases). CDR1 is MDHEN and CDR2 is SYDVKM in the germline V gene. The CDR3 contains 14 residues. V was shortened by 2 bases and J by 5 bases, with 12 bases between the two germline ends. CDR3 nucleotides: TGTGCCAGCAGTTTACGGGGGATGTCATATGGCTACACCTTC. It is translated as CASSLRGMSYGYTF.

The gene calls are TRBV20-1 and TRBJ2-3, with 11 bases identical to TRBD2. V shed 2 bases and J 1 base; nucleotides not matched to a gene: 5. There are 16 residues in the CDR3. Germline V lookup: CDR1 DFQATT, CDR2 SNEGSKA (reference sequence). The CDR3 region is CSARHPTSGGTDTQYF. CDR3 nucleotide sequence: TGCAGTGCTAGACACCCGACTAGCGGGGGCACAGATACGCAGTATTTT.

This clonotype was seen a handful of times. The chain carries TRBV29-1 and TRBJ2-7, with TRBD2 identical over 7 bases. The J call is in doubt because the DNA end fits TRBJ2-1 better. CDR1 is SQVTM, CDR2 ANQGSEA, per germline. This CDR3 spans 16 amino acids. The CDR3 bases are TGCAGCGTTGAAGGGGGGGACTTTTTTAGCGGGAATGAGCAGTTCTTC. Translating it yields CSVEGGDFFSGNEQFF.

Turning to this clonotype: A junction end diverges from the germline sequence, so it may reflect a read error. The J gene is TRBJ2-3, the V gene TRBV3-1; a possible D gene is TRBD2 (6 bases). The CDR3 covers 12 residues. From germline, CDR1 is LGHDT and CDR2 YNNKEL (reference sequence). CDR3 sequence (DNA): TGTGCCAGCAGTCAATACCGGGACTCGCAATATTTT. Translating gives CASSQYRDSQYF.

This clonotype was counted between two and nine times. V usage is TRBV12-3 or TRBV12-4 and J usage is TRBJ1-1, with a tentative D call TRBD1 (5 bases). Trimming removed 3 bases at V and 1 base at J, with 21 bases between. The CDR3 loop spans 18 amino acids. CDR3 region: CASSFRLVPGRGNTEAFF. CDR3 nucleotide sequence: TGTGCCAGCAGTTTCCGCCTAGTCCCGGGACGGGGGAACACTGAAGCTTTCTTT.

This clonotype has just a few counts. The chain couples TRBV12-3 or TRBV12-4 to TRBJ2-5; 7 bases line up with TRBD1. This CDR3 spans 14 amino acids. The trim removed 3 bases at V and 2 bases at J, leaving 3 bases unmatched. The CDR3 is CASSFTGEQETQYF. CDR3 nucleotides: TGTGCCAGCAGTTTTACAGGGGAACAAGAGACCCAGTACTTC.

The CDR3 here is CASSWGDSSTDTQYF. CDR3 in DNA: TGCGCCAGCAGCTGGGGGGACAGCAGCACAGATACGCAGTATTTT. This chain uses TRBV5-1 with TRBJ2-3, with D perhaps TRBD1 (7 bases). CDR3 length: 15 residues. Germline CDR1 reads SGHRS; CDR2 reads YFSETQ. Trimming left V 3 bases short and J 0 bases short, with 11 bases between.

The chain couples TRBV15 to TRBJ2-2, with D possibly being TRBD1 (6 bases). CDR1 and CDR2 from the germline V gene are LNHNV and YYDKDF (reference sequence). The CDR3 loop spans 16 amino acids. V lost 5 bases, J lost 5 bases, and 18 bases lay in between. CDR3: CATSRVYTGMTGELFF. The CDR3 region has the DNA TGTGCCACCAGCCGGGTTTACACAGGGATGACCGGGGAGCTGTTTTTT.

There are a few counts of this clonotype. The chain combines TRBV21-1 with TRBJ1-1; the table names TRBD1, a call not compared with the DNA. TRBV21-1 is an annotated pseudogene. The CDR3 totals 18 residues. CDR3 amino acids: CASSKALGHNGGYTEAFF. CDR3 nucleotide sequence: TGTGCCAGCAGCAAAGCGCTGGGGCATAACGGGGGATACACTGAAGCTTTCTTT.

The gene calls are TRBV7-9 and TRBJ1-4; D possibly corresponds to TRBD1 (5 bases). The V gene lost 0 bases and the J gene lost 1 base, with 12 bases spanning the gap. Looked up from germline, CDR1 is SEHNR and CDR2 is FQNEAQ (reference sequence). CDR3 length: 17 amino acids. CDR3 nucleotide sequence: TGTGCCAGCAGCTTAGCGCGTGGGGGAGAAACTAATGAAAAACTGTTTTTT. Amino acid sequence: CASSLARGGETNEKLFF.

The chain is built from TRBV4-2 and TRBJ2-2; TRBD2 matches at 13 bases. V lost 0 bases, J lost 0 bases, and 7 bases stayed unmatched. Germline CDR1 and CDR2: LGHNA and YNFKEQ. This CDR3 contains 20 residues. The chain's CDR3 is CASSQDVGLAGPANTGELFF. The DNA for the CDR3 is TGTGCCAGCAGCCAAGATGTGGGACTAGCGGGGCCAGCGAACACCGGGGAGCTGTTTTTT.

CDR3 protein: CAWSVKRWGELFF. CDR3 in DNA: TGTGCCTGGAGTGTAAAGCGGTGGGGGGAGCTGTTTTTT. This sequence joins TRBV30 and TRBJ2-2; D is perhaps TRBD2 (5 bases). CDR1 and CDR2 (germline): GTSNPN, SVGIG (reference sequence). The V gene lost 0 bases and the J gene lost 8 bases, with 10 bases spanning the gap. This CDR3 region has 13 residues. Together with reference TRBV30 and TRBJ2-2, the CDR3 gives the full variable domain: SQTIHQWPATLVQPVGSPLSLECTVEGTSNPNLYWYRQAAGRGLQLLFYSVGIGQISSEVPQNLSASRPQDRQFILSSKKLLLSDSGFYLCAWSVKRWGELFFGEGSRLTVL.

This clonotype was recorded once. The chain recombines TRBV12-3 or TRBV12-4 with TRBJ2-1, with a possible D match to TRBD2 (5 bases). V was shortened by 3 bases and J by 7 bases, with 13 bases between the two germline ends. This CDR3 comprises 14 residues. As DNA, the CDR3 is TGTGCCAGCAGTTTCCCCCGGGGAAGAAATGAGCAGTTCTTC. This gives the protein CASSFPRGRNEQFF.

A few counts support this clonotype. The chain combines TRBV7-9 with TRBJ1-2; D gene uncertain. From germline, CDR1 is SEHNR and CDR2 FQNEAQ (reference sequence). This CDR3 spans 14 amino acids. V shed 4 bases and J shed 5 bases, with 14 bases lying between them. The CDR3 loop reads CASSSAGSEYGYTF. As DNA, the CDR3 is TGTGCCAGCAGCTCAGCCGGGAGCGAATATGGCTACACCTTC.

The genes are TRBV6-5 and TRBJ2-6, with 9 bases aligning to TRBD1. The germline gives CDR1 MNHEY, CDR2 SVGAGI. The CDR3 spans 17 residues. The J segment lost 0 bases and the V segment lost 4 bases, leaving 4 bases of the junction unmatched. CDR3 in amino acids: CASSSETGGSGANVLTF. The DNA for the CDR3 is TGTGCCAGCAGTTCTGAGACAGGGGGCTCTGGGGCCAACGTCCTGACTTTC.

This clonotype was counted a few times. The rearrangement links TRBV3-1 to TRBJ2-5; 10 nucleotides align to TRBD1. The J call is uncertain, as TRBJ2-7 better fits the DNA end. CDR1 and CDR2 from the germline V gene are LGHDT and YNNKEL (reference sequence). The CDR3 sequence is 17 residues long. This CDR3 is CASSLSVGQGISYEQYF. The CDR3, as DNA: TGTGCCAGCAGCCTCTCCGTGGGACAGGGGATCTCCTACGAGCAGTACTTC.

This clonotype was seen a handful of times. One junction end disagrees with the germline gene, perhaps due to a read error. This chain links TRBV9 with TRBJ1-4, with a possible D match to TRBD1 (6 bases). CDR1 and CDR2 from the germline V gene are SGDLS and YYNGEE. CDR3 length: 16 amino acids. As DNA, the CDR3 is TGTGCCAGCAGCGTAGCTACGGGCAGGGGAAATGAAAAACTGGTTTTT. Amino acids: CASSVATGRGNEKLVF.

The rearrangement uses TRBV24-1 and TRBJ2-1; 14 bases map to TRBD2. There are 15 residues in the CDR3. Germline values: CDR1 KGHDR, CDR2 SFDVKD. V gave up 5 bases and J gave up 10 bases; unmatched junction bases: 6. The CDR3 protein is CATSVSTSGGAEQFF. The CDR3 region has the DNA TGTGCCACCAGTGTTTCGACTAGCGGGGGGGCAGAGCAGTTCTTC.

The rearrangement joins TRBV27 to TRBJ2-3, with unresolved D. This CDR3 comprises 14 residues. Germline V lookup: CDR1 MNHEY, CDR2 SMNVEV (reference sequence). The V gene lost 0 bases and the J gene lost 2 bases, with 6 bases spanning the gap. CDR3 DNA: TGTGCCAGCAGTTTATCAGGATACACAGATACGCAGTATTTT. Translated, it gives CASSLSGYTDTQYF.

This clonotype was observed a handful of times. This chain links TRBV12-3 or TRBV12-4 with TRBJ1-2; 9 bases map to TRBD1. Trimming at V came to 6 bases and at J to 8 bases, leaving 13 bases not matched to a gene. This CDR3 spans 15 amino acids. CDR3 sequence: CASRQNRGPKDGYTF. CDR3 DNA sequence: TGTGCCAGCAGACAGAACAGGGGGCCGAAAGACGGCTACACCTTC.

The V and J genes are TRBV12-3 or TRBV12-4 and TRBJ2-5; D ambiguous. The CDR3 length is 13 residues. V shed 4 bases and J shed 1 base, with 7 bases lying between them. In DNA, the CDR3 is TGTGCCAGCAGTTGGAGCTTCCAAGAGACCCAGTACTTC. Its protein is CASSWSFQETQYF.

The CDR3 DNA sequence: TGTGCCAGCAGTGTTGCGGGGGTAGCCTCTGGAAACACCATATATTTT. Its translation is CASSVAGVASGNTIYF. The rearrangement links TRBV25-1 to TRBJ1-3, with a weak D call TRBD1 (5 bases). This CDR3 spans 16 amino acids. Germline CDR1 reads MGHDK; CDR2 reads SYGVNS. V lost 4 bases and J 0 bases, leaving 13 bases between the germline ends.

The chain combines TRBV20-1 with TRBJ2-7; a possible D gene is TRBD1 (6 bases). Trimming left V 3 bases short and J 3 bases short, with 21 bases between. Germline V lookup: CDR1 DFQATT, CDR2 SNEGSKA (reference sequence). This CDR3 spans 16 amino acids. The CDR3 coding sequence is TGCAGTGCTAGTGCCCCGGGACATAGCTCACGCTACGAGCAGTACTTC. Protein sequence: CSASAPGHSSRYEQYF.

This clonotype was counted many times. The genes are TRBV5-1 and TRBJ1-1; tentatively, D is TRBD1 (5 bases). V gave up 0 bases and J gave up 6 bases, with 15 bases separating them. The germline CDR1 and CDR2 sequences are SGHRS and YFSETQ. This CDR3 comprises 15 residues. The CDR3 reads CASSLEGRGISEAFF. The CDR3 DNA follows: TGCGCCAGCAGCTTGGAGGGACGGGGTATATCTGAAGCTTTCTTT.

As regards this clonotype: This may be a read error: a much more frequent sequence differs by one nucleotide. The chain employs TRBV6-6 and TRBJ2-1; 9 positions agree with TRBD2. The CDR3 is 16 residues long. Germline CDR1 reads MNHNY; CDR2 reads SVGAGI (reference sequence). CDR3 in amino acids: CVSRIYSGGSYNEQFF. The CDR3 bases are TGTGTCAGCAGGATCTATAGCGGGGGCTCCTACAATGAGCAGTTCTTC.